The T cell receptor beta chain under discussion was sequenced for a study of response to subunit inactivated influenza vaccine. General study results and limits: Only a handful of new T cells, the authors suggested, are recruited with each seasonal influenza vaccination.

For this clonotype: Its cognate antigen is unknown.

TCRdb itself ran the RT-PCR reads through MiXCR, one entry per CDR3 protein. The table has around 850,000 distinct CDR3 sequences, around 18% seen once; the top ten hold approximately 10%. CDR3 size: 16 residues. Trimming cost V 4 bases and J 0 bases; bases outside gene matches: 5. Germline V gene sequence: CDR1 SGHTA, CDR2 FQGNSA. This sequence originates from a man aged 45 to 65 who received an inactivated influenza vaccine. The specimen was PBMCs from blood, collected roughly 5 days after vaccination. The chain carries TRBV7-2 and TRBJ2-7, with TRBD2 identical over 11 bases. CDR3 protein: CASSYTSGSLSYEQYF. DNA for the CDR3: TGTGCCAGCAGCTATACTAGCGGGAGTCTCTCCTACGAGCAGTACTTC.